This is a list of T cell receptor beta chains from one sample in a study of monozygotic twins with inflammatory bowel disease. After re-calling the 5' RACE reads, TCRdb lists one entry per CDR3 protein, DNA absent. The sample has about 330,000 distinct CDR3 sequences, and its top ten clones hold roughly 2%. The sequencing sample was made of blood. These receptors all come from a human donor with ulcerative colitis or Crohn's disease, or a healthy co-twin of an affected twin (not recorded which). CDR3s include the opening cysteine and the closing phenylalanine or tryptophan. The order of the fields is J gene, V gene, CDR3 protein.

TRBJ2-7 | TRBV7-2 | CASSLAKSREGYEQYF
TRBJ1-6 | TRBV14 | CASSQVVNSPLHF
TRBJ1-5 | TRBV20-1 | CSARGLDQPQHF
TRBJ1-3 | TRBV5-1 | CASSSGPEGNTIYF
TRBJ1-3 | TRBV28 | CASSYRASSGNTIYF
TRBJ2-7 | TRBV27 | CASSWTGGMEQYF
TRBJ2-1 | TRBV6-2/TRBV6-3 | CASSRTGGATNEQFF
TRBJ2-4 | TRBV12-3/TRBV12-4 | CASSPSGTGKNIQYF
TRBJ1-1 | TRBV12-3/TRBV12-4 | CASSPRKGGTEAFF
TRBJ1-5 | TRBV7-2 | CASSLRDSQNQPQHF
TRBJ2-1 | TRBV11-2 | CASSLLFGGLAGYNEQFF
TRBJ2-4 | TRBV28 | CASSWAGAKNMQYF
TRBJ1-2 | TRBV3-1 | CASSQARQGAGYTF
TRBJ1-5 | TRBV19 | CASSPAPDRVYQPQHF
TRBJ1-1 | TRBV5-1 | CASSPGDRGQSGTEAFF
TRBJ1-1 | TRBV4-3 | CASSQGGRHNTEAFF